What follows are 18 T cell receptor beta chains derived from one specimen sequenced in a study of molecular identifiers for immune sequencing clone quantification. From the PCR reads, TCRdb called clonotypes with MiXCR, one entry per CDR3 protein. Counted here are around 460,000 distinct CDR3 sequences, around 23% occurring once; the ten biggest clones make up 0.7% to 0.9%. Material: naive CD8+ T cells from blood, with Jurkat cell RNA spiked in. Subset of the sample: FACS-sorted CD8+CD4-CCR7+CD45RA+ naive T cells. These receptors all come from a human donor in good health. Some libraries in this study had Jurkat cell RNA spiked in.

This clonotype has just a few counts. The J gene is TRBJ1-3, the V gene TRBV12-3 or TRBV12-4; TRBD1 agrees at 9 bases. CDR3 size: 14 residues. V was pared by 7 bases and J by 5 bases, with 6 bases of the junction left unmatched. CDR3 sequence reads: CASTEGQGRNTIYF. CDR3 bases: TGTGCCAGCACCGAGGGACAGGGACGAAACACCATATATTTT.

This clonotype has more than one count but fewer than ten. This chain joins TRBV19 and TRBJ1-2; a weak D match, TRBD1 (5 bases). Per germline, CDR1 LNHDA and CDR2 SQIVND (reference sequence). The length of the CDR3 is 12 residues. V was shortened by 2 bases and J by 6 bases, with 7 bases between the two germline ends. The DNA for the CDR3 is TGTGCCAGTAGTATATCAGGGCATGGCTACACCTTC. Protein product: CASSISGHGYTF.

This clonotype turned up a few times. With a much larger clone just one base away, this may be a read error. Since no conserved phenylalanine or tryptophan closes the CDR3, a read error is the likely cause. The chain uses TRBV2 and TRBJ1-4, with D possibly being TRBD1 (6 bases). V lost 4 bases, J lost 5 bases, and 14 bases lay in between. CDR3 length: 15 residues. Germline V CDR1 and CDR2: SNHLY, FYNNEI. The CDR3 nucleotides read TGTGCCAGCAGTGTTGGGACACCGTTCAATGAAAAACTGTTTCTT. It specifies CASSVGTPFNEKLFL.

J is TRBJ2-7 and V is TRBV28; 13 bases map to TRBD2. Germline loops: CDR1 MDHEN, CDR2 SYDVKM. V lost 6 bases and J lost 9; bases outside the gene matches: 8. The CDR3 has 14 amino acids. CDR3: CASSTGTSGILQYF. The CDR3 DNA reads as TGTGCCAGCAGCACCGGGACTAGCGGGATCTTGCAGTACTTC.

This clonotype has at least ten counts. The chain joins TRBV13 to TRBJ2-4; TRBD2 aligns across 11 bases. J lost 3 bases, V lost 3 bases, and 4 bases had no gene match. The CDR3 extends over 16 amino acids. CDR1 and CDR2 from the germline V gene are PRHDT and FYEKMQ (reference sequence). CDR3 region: CASSFSGGANKNIQYF. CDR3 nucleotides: TGTGCCAGCAGCTTTAGCGGGGGGGCAAACAAAAACATTCAGTACTTC.

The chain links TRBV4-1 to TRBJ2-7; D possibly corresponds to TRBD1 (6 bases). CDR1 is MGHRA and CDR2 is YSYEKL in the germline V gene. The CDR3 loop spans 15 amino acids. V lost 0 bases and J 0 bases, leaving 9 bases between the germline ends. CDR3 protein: CASSQETGFSYEQYF. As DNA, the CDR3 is TGCGCCAGCAGCCAAGAGACAGGTTTCTCCTACGAGCAGTACTTC.

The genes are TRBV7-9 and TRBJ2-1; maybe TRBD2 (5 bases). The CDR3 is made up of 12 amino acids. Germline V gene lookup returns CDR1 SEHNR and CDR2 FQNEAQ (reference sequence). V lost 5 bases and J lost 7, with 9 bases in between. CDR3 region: CASSQRENEQFF. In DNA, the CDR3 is TGTGCCAGCAGCCAACGGGAAAATGAGCAGTTCTTC.

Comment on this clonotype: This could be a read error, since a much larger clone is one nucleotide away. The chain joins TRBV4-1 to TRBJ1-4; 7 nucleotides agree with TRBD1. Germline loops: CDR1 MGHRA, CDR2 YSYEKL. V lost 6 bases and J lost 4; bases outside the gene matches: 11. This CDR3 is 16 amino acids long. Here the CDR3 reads CASRPRPGQLNEKLFF. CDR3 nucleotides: TGCGCCAGCAGGCCAAGACCGGGACAGCTTAATGAAAAACTGTTTTTT.

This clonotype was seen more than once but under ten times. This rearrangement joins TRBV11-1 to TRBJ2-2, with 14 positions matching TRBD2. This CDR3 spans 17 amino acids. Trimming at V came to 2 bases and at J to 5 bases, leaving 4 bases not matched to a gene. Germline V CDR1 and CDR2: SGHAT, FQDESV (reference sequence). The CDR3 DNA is TGTGCCAGCAGCTTATGGACTAGCGGGAGGATGACCGGGGAGCTGTTTTTT. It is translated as CASSLWTSGRMTGELFF.

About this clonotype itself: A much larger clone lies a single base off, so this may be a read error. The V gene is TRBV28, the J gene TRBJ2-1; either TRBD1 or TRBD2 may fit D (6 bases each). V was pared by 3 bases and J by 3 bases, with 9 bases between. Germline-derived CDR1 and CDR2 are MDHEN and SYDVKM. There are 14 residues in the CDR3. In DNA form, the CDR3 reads TGTGCCAGCAGTTTCCGGGGGCACTACAATGAGCAGTTCTTC. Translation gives CASSFRGHYNEQFF.

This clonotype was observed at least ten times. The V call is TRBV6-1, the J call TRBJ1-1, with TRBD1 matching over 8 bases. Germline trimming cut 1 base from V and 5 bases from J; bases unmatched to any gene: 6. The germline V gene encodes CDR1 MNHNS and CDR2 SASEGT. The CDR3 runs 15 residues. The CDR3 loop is CASSEDGTGRTEAFF. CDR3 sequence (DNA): TGTGCCAGCAGTGAAGATGGGACAGGAAGAACTGAAGCTTTCTTT.

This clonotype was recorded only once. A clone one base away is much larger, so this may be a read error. The CDR3 DNA follows: TGCAGTGCTAGAACTAGCGGGGTCTACGCGCAGTACTTC. This encodes CSARTSGVYAQYF. This sequence joins TRBV20-1 and TRBJ2-7; 10 bases agree with TRBD2. The V gene's germline CDR1 is DFQATT and CDR2 SNEGSKA (reference sequence). CDR3 length: 13 residues.

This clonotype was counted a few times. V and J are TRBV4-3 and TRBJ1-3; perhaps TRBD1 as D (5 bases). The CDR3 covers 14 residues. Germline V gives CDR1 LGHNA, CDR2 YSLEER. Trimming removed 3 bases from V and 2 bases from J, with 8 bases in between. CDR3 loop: CASSHPGPGNTIYF. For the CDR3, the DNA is TGCGCCAGCAGCCACCCGGGACCTGGAAACACCATATATTTT.

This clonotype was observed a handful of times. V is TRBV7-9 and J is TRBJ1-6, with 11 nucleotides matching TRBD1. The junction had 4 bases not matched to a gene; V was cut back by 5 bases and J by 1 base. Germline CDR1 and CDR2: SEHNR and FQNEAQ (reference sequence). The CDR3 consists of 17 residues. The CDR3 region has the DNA TGTGCCAGCAGCGCCGGGACAGGGGGTTCCTATAATTCACCCCTCCACTTT. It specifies CASSAGTGGSYNSPLHF. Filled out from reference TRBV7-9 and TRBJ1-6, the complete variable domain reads DTGVSQNPRHKITKRGQNVTFRCDPISEHNRLYWYRQTLGQGPEFLTYFQNEAQLEKSRLLSDRFSAERPKGSFSTLEIQRTEQGDSAMYLCASSAGTGGSYNSPLHFGNGTRLTVT.

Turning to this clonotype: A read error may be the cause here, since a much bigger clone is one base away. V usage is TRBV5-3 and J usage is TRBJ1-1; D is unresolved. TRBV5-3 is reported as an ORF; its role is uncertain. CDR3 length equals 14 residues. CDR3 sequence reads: CASSLGSMNTGAFF. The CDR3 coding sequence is TGTGCCAGCAGCTTGGGCAGCATGAACACTGGAGCTTTCTTT.

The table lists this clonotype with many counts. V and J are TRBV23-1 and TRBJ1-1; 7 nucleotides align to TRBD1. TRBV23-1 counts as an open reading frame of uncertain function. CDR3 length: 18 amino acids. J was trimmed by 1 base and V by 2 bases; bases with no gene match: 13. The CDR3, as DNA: TGCGCCAGCAGTCAACCGGGACAGTTAATCAGAGGGAACACTGAAGCTTTCTTT. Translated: CASSQPGQLIRGNTEAFF.

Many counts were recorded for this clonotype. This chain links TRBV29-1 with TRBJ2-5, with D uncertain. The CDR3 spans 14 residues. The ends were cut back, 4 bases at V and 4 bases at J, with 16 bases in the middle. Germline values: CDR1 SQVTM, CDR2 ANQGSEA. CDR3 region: CSVAPARGGETQYF. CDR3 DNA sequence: TGCAGCGTTGCCCCGGCCCGAGGTGGAGAGACCCAGTACTTC.

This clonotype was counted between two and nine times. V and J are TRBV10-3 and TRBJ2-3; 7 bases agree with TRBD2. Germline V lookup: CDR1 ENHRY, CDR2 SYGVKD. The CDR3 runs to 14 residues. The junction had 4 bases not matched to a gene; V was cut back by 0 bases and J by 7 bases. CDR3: CAISESGGVNTQYF. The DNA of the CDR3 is TGTGCCATCAGTGAGTCTGGGGGGGTAAATACGCAGTATTTT.